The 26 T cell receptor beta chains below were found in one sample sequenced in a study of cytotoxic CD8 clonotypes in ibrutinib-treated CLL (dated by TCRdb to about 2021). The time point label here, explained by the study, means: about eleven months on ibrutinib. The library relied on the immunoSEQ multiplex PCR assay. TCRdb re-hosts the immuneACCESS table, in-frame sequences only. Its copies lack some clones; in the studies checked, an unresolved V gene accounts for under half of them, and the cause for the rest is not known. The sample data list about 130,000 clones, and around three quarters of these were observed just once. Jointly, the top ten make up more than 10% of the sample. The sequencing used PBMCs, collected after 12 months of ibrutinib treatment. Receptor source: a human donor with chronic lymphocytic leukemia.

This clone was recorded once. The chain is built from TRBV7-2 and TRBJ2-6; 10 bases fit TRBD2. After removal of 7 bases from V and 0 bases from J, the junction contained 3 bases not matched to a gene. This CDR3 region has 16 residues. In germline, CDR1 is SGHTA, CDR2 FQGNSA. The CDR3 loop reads CASTLAGDSGANVLTF. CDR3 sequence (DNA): TGTGCCAGCACCCTAGCGGGGGACTCTGGGGCCAACGTCCTGACTTTC.

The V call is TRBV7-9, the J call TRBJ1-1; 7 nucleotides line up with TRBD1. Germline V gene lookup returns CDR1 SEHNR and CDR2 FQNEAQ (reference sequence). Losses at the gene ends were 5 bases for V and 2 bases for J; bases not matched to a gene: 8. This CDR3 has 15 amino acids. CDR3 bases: TGTGCCAGCAGCAGAGACGGGACAGTAAACACTGAAGCTTTCTTT. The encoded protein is CASSRDGTVNTEAFF.

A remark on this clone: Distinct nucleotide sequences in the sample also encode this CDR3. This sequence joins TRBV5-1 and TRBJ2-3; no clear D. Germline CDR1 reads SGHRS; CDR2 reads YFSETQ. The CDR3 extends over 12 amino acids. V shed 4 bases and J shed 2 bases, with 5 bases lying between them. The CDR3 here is CASSPDTDTQYF. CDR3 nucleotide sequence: TGCGCCAGCAGCCCAGACACAGATACGCAGTATTTT. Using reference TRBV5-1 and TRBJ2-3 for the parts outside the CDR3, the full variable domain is KAGVTQTPRYLIKTRGQQVTLSCSPISGHRSVSWYQQTPGQGLQFLFEYFSETQRNKGNFPGRFSGRQFSNSRSEMNVSTLELGDSALYLCASSPDTDTQYFGPGTRLTVL.

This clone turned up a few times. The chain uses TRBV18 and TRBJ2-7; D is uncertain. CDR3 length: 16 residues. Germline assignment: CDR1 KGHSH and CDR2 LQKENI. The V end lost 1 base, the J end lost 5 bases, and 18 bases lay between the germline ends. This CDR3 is CASSPRIDRHSNEQYF. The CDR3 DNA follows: TGTGCCAGCTCACCACGAATTGACCGACATAGCAACGAGCAGTACTTC.

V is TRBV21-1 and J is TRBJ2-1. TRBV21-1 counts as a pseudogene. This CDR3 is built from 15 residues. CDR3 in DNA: TGTGCCAGCAACCTAAGGGACCCGCCACGGGCCCATAAGTTCTTC. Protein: CASNLRDPPRAHKFF.

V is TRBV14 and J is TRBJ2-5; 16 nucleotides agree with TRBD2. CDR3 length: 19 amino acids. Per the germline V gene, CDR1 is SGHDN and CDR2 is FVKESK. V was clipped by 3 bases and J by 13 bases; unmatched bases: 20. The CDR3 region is CASSHLSPGTSGRASIPYF. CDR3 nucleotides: TGTGCCAGCAGCCATCTATCTCCCGGGACTAGCGGGAGGGCCTCTATCCCGTACTTC.

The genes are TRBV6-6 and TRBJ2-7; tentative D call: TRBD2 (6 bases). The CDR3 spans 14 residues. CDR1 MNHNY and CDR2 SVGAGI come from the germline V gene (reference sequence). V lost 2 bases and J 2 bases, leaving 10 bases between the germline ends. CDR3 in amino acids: CASSYGGTTYEQYF. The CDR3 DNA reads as TGTGCCAGCAGTTACGGCGGGACCACCTACGAGCAGTACTTC.

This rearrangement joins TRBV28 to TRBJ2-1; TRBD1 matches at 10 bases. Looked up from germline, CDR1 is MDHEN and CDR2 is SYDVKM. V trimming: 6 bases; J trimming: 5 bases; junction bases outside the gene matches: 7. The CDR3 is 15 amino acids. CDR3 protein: CASRAAGTGDNEQFF. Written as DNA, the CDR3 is TGTGCCAGCAGGGCTGCCGGGACAGGGGACAATGAGCAGTTCTTC.

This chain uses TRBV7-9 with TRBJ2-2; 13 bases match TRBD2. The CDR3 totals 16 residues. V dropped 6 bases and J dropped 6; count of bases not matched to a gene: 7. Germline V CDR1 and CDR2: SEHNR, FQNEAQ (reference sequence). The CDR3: CASRDLLAGGSGELFF. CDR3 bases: TGTGCCAGCAGGGACCTACTAGCGGGAGGGTCCGGGGAGCTGTTTTTT.

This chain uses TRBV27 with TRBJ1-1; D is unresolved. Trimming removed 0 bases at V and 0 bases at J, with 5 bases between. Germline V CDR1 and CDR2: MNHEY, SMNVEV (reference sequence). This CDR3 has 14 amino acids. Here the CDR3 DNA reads TGTGCCAGCAGTTTATCGATCCTGAACACTGAAGCTTTCTTT. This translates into CASSLSILNTEAFF.

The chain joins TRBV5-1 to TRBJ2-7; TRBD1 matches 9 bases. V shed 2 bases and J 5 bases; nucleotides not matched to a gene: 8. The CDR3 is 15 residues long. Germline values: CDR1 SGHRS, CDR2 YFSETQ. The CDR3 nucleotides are TGCGCCAGCAGCTTAGGGGGACAGGGTGTCCACGAGCAGTACTTC. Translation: CASSLGGQGVHEQYF.

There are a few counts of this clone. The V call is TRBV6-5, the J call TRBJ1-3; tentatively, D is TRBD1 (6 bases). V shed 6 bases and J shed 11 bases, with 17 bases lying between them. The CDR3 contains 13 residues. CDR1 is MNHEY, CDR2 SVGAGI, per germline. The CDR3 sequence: CASRSTGTQAIYF. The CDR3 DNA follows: TGTGCCAGCAGGTCTACAGGGACACAGGCCATATATTTT.

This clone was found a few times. CDR3 sequence (DNA): TGTGCCATCAGTGAGGGAGGCACCCAAGAGACCCAGTACTTC. It specifies CAISEGGTQETQYF. The chain combines TRBV10-3 with TRBJ2-5, with D possibly matching TRBD2 (5 bases). CDR1 and CDR2 (germline): ENHRY, SYGVKD. Between the trimmed V and J ends, which lost 2 bases and 1 base, there was a span of 8 bases. The CDR3 has 14 amino acids.

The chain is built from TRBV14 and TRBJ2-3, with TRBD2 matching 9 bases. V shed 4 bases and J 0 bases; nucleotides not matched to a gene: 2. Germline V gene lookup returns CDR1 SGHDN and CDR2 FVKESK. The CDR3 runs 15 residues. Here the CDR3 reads CASSLLAGSTDTQYF. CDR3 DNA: TGTGCCAGCAGCCTACTAGCGGGTAGCACAGATACGCAGTATTTT.

The CDR3 DNA is TGTGCCAGCAGCGCCGGGGGCGGGACTAGCGGGAGGGCAAGGGATGAGCAGTTCTTC. This gives the protein CASSAGGGTSGRARDEQFF. V and J are TRBV9 and TRBJ2-1; 16 nucleotides agree with TRBD2. CDR3 size: 19 residues. Germline V gene lookup returns CDR1 SGDLS and CDR2 YYNGEE. The V segment lost 3 bases and the J segment 8 bases; nucleotides outside the gene matches: 14.

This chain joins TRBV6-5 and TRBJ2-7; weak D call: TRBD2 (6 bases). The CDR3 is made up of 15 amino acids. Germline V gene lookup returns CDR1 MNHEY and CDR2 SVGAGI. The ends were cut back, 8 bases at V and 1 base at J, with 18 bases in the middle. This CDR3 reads CASSSHGRPSYEQYF. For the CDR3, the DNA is TGTGCCAGCTCTAGTCACGGGAGACCTTCCTACGAGCAGTACTTC.

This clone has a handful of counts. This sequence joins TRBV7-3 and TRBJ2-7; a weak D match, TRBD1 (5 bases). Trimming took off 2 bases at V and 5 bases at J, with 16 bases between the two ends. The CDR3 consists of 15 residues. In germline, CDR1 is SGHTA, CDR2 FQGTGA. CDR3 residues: CASSLRPGLYHEQYF. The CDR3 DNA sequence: TGTGCCAGCAGCTTACGTCCAGGGCTCTACCACGAGCAGTACTTC.

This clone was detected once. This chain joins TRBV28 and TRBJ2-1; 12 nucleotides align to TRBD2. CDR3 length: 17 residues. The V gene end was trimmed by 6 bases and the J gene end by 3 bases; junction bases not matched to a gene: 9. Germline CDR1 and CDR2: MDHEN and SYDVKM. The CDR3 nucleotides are TGTGCCAGCAGGCGATCGACTAGCGGGAGACTCTACAATGAGCAGTTCTTC. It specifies CASRRSTSGRLYNEQFF.

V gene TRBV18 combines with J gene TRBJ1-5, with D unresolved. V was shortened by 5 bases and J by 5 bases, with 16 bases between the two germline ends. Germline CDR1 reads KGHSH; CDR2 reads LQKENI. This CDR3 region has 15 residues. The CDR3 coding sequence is TGTGCCAGCTCATTCCAACCCGGGAAAGATCAGCCCCAGCATTTT. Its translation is CASSFQPGKDQPQHF.

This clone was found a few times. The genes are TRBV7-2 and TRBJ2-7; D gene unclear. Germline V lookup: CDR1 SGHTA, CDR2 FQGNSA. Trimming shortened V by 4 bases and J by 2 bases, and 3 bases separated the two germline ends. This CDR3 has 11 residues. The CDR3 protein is CASSSTYEQYF. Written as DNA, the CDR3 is TGTGCCAGCAGCTCCACCTACGAGCAGTACTTC.

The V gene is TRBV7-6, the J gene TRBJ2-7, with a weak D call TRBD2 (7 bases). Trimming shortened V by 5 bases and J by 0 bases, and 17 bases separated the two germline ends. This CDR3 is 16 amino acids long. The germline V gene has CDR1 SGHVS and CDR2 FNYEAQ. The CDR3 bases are TGTGCCAGCAGCCCCCTGGGGGGGGCTAGCTCCTACGAGCAGTACTTC. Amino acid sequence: CASSPLGGASSYEQYF.

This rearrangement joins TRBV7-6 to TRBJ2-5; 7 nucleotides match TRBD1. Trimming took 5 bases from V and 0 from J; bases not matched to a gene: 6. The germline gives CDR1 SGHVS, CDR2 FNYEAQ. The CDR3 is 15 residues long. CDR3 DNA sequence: TGTGCCAGCAGCCAAGGGACAGATTACCAAGAGACCCAGTACTTC. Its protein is CASSQGTDYQETQYF.

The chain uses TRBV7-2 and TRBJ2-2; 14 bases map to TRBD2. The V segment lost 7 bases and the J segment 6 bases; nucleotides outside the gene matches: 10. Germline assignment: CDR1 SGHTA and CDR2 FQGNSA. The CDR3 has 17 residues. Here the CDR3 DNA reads TGTGCCAGCACACAGAGCCCGGGACTAGCGGGAGCCGGGGAGCTGTTTTTT. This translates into CASTQSPGLAGAGELFF.

The CDR3 DNA is TGTGCCAGTACTACTAGCGGGAGCTACAATGAGCAGTTCTTC. This encodes CASTTSGSYNEQFF. This rearrangement joins TRBV27 to TRBJ2-1; TRBD2 matches 11 bases. V trimming: 9 bases; J trimming: 3 bases; junction bases outside the gene matches: 4. The CDR3 extends over 14 amino acids. Germline values: CDR1 MNHEY, CDR2 SMNVEV (reference sequence).

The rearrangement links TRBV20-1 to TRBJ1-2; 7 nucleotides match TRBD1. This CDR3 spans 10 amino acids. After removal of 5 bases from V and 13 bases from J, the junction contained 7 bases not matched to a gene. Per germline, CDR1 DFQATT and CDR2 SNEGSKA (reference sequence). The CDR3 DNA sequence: TGCAGTGCTCCCACCAGGACAGGCACCTTC. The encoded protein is CSAPTRTGTF.

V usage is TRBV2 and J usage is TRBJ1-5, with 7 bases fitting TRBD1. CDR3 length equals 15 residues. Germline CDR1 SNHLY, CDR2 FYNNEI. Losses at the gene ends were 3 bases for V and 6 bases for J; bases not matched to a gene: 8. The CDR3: CASSEGTVGFQPQHF. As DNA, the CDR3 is TGTGCCAGCAGTGAGGGGACAGTTGGTTTTCAGCCCCAGCATTTT.